This T cell receptor beta chain was found in a study of T cell responses to AZD1222 COVID-19 vaccine. Study-wide results and limits: Baseline testing showed seropositivity in only six AZD1222 recipients.

In regard to this clone: Its antigen remains unidentified.

In germline, CDR1 is WSHSY, CDR2 SAAADI. Trimming removed 3 bases at V and 2 bases at J, with 7 bases between. CDR3 length: 13 amino acids. Clones were read by immunoSEQ multiplex PCR, and TCRdb kept only the in-frame ones, dropping some. Seen here are some 130,000 clones, approximately 91% observed once, and the top ten hold roughly 5.7%. The sequencing used peripheral blood, collected 28 days after the second AZD1222 dose. The chain joins TRBV10-2 to TRBJ1-2; maybe TRBD1 (5 bases). The TCR was taken from an adult who received the AZD1222 COVID-19 vaccine. The CDR3 here is CASSDDRNYGYTF. For the CDR3, the DNA is TGCGCCAGCAGTGATGACAGAAACTATGGCTACACCTTC.